This T cell receptor (beta chain) stems from a study of spatial heterogeneity in lung cancer. The overall study: In cases with available follow-up PBMC samples, these were sequenced at a median of roughly two years after resection. The count of detected beta-chain sequences consistently exceeded that of alpha-chain sequences.

The germline CDR1 and CDR2 sequences are SQVTM and ANQGSEA. CDR3 length: 16 residues. V shed 6 bases, J shed 4 bases, and the junction held 11 bases outside the gene matches. Time point specified: blood at routine non-recurrence follow-up after resection. Sequencing covered unsorted whole RNA taken from tumor, nontumor lung or frozen PBMC. TCR cDNA molecules each carried a unique molecular identifier. TCRdb used MiXCR to reprocess the 5' RACE reads, holding one entry per CDR3 protein. The data show around 110,000 distinct CDR3 sequences, with 9% to 15% seen just once and about 15% held by the top ten.

This TCR came from a male donor with early-stage non-small cell lung cancer. Material: PBMCs, obtained at follow-up. The chain joins TRBV29-1 to TRBJ2-1; the match to TRBD2 covers 11 bases. CDR3 in DNA: TGCAGCGTCGGAGCTAGCGGGGGGACTATATACAATGAGCAGTTCTTC. It yields the protein CSVGASGGTIYNEQFF.